The clone carrying this T cell receptor (beta chain) has a handful of counts. Its antigen is unidentified. These data originate in a study of cytomegalovirus exposure and HLA in healthy donors. V shed 2 bases and J shed 0 bases, with 14 bases lying between them. The CDR3 spans 18 residues. Germline CDR1 is MNHEY and CDR2 is SMNVEV (reference sequence). Study conclusions and caveats: From TCR beta sequences, most subjects' HLA-A and HLA-B alleles were reportedly predicted accurately.

The PCR was carried out with 60 Vbeta primers and 13 Jbeta primers. TCRdb's table, derived via immunoSEQ multiplex PCR, lists solely in-frame clones and lacks some. Of 140,000 to 150,000 clones in the sample, 9.7% were seen once. The sample was PBMCs. The origin of this receptor is a man between 45 and 60 years old in good health and CMV-seronegative. V usage is TRBV27 and J usage is TRBJ2-6; perhaps TRBD1 as D (5 bases). The CDR3 DNA reads TGTGCCAGCAGTTTAAAAGGACAACGTATCTCTGGGGCCAACGTCCTGACTTTC. Translated, it gives CASSLKGQRISGANVLTF. Complete variable domain (other parts from reference TRBV27 and TRBJ2-6): EAQVTQNPRYLITVTGKKLTVTCSQNMNHEYMSWYRQDPGLGLRQIYYSMNVEVTDKGDVPEGYKVSRKEKRNFPLILESPSPNQTSLYFCASSLKGQRISGANVLTFGAGSRLTVL.